A single sample gave rise to the 7 T cell receptor beta chains below, sequenced in a study of blood T cell repertoires in COVID-19. Assay used: immunoSEQ multiplex PCR; TCRdb lists only in-frame clones, some missing. The table records around 46,000 clones, approximately 83% of them present only once. The sequenced sample was peripheral blood. These receptors came from a man aged 70 or older with acute or convalescent COVID-19.

This sequence joins TRBV30 and TRBJ1-1, with TRBD1 matching 7 bases. The CDR3 is 12 amino acids. Germline V gene sequence: CDR1 GTSNPN, CDR2 SVGIG (reference sequence). The trim removed 8 bases at V and 7 bases at J, leaving 10 bases unmatched. The CDR3 DNA is TGTGCCAACAGACAGGGAGAGAGTGAAGCTTTCTTT. It translates to CANRQGESEAFF. Drawing the rest from reference TRBV30 and TRBJ1-1, the complete variable domain is SQTIHQWPATLVQPVGSPLSLECTVEGTSNPNLYWYRQAAGRGLQLLFYSVGIGQISSEVPQNLSASRPQDRQFILSSKKLLLSDSGFYLCANRQGESEAFFGQGTRLTVV.

The CDR3 spells CASSFGGATYEQYF. CDR3 nucleotides: TGCGCCAGCAGCTTCGGGGGGGCGACCTACGAGCAGTACTTC. The rearrangement uses TRBV5-1 and TRBJ2-7; the match to TRBD2 covers 8 bases. Germline V gives CDR1 SGHRS, CDR2 YFSETQ. This CDR3 contains 14 residues. Trimming removed 2 bases from V and 2 bases from J; junction bases left unmatched: 3.

This rearrangement joins TRBV6-5 to TRBJ1-2; D not certain. V lost 3 bases and J 8 bases, leaving 10 bases between the germline ends. This CDR3 comprises 12 residues. Germline CDR1 and CDR2: MNHEY and SVGAGI. The CDR3 spells CASSYYGSGYTF. For the CDR3, the DNA is TGTGCCAGCAGTTATTACGGGAGCGGCTACACCTTC.

The chain is built from TRBV19 and TRBJ1-1; 11 bases fit TRBD1. This CDR3 spans 15 amino acids. V lost 6 bases to trimming and J lost 5 bases; unmatched junction nucleotides: 8. The germline gives CDR1 LNHDA, CDR2 SQIVND (reference sequence). CDR3 protein: CASSTPGQGGTEAFF. The CDR3 region has the DNA TGTGCCAGTAGCACACCGGGACAGGGGGGGACTGAAGCTTTCTTT.

This clone was counted a few times. This sequence joins TRBV5-4 and TRBJ1-2; TRBD1 matches 12 bases. The J segment lost 8 bases and the V segment lost 4 bases, leaving 6 bases of the junction unmatched. CDR1 is SGHNT, CDR2 YYREEE, per germline (reference sequence). This CDR3 contains 14 residues. CDR3: CASSVAGTGGGYTF. The CDR3, as DNA: TGTGCCAGCAGCGTCGCCGGGACAGGGGGCGGCTACACCTTC.

In nucleotides, the CDR3 is TGTGCCAGCAGCGCGTCACTAGCACGCGAGCAGTACTTC. Protein product: CASSASLAREQYF. V and J are TRBV7-2 and TRBJ2-7, with D perhaps matching TRBD2 (6 bases). Germline CDR1 is SGHTA and CDR2 is FQGNSA. The CDR3 has 13 residues. V was pared by 5 bases and J by 6 bases, with 14 bases between.

V is TRBV28 and J is TRBJ1-1; tentatively, D is TRBD1 (6 bases). With 7 bases removed from V and 5 bases from J, the gap between germline ends came to 23 bases. Germline lookup yields CDR1 MDHEN and CDR2 SYDVKM. This CDR3 spans 16 amino acids. CDR3 nucleotides: TGTGCCAGCACCAAATGGGGTCGAGGGGGAAAAACTGAAGCTTTCTTT. It encodes CASTKWGRGGKTEAFF.